These 27 T cell receptor beta chains came from one sample sequenced in a study of cytomegalovirus exposure and HLA in healthy donors. The PCR was carried out with 60 Vbeta primers and 13 Jbeta primers. Generated by immunoSEQ multiplex PCR, the TCRdb table keeps only in-frame clones and is missing some. The table records around 120,000 clones, about 79% of them present only once. Sequencing used PBMCs. The origin of the receptors is a young man in good health and CMV-seronegative.

This chain joins TRBV9 and TRBJ1-4; 9 nucleotides match TRBD1. V lost 2 bases and J lost 1; bases outside the gene matches: 9. CDR3 length: 18 residues. The germline V gene has CDR1 SGDLS and CDR2 YYNGEE. The CDR3: CASSVRSMGQGTNEKLFF. The CDR3 nucleotides read TGTGCCAGCAGCGTCCGATCCATGGGACAGGGAACTAATGAAAAACTGTTTTTT.

The chain has TRBV7-3 and TRBJ2-7; D might be TRBD2 (6 bases). The CDR3 loop spans 14 amino acids. Germline values: CDR1 SGHTA, CDR2 FQGTGA. The V gene lost 1 base and the J gene lost 2 bases, with 9 bases spanning the gap. In nucleotides, the CDR3 is TGTGCCAGCAGCTTAAGTGGGGGGACCTACGAGCAGTACTTC. It encodes CASSLSGGTYEQYF.

This chain connects TRBV5-1 to TRBJ2-3; possible D gene TRBD1, 6 bases. Trimming took off 3 bases at V and 6 bases at J, with 14 bases between the two ends. This CDR3 has 14 amino acids. Germline loops: CDR1 SGHRS, CDR2 YFSETQ. The CDR3 coding sequence is TGCGCCAGCAGCTGGGGGCGGACTGATGATACGCAGTATTTT. It codes for CASSWGRTDDTQYF.

V usage is TRBV28 and J usage is TRBJ2-1; 10 nucleotides align to TRBD2. CDR3 length equals 16 residues. V was clipped by 6 bases and J by 0 bases; unmatched bases: 5. CDR1 is MDHEN, CDR2 SYDVKM, per germline. CDR3 nucleotides: TGTGCCAGCAGCGAAGCTAGCGGGAGCTCCTACAATGAGCAGTTCTTC. Residues: CASSEASGSSYNEQFF.

The chain combines TRBV5-1 with TRBJ2-1; 11 positions match TRBD2. The ends lost 4 bases at V and 0 bases at J; junction bases unmatched: 21. The CDR3 is 22 amino acids. CDR1 is SGHRS and CDR2 is YFSETQ in the germline V gene. CDR3 protein: CASSDVKRTSGYRLSSYNEQFF. The CDR3 coding sequence is TGCGCCAGCAGCGACGTTAAGAGGACTAGCGGGTACCGTCTAAGCTCCTACAATGAGCAGTTCTTC.

The chain employs TRBV18 and TRBJ1-5; D possibly corresponds to TRBD1 (6 bases). The CDR3 extends over 13 amino acids. The germline CDR1 and CDR2 sequences are KGHSH and LQKENI. Trimming cost V 2 bases and J 6 bases, with 8 bases left between them. CDR3 nucleotides: TGTGCCAGCTCACCAGCAGGGGTTCAGCCCCAGCATTTT. Protein sequence: CASSPAGVQPQHF.

This chain links TRBV7-2 with TRBJ1-5, with no clear D. V lost 5 bases to trimming and J lost 7 bases, with 12 bases between them. The CDR3 runs to 13 residues. The germline CDR1 and CDR2 sequences are SGHTA and FQGNSA. CDR3 sequence reads: CASSDSISQPQHF. The CDR3 nucleotides read TGTGCCAGCAGCGATAGTATTTCGCAGCCCCAGCATTTT.

V usage is TRBV5-1 and J usage is TRBJ2-5; tentatively, D is TRBD2 (5 bases). The CDR3 sequence is 14 residues long. V lost 0 bases, J lost 4 bases, and 10 bases lay in between. The germline V gene has CDR1 SGHRS and CDR2 YFSETQ. The CDR3 loop reads CASSLGGEGETQYF. The DNA for the CDR3 is TGCGCCAGCAGCTTGGGGGGAGAGGGAGAGACCCAGTACTTC.

This clone was counted a few times. CDR3 sequence: CASSPRVAGPDTQYF. CDR3 nucleotides: TGTGCCAGCTCACCACGGGTAGCGGGACCCGATACGCAGTATTTT. The rearrangement joins TRBV18 to TRBJ2-3; TRBD2 matches at 8 bases. This CDR3 spans 15 amino acids. Unmatched junction bases numbered 6, after V lost 1 base and J lost 6 bases. The germline gives CDR1 KGHSH, CDR2 LQKENI. The variable domain in full, completed from reference TRBV18 and TRBJ2-3, reads NAGVMQNPRHLVRRRGQEARLRCSPMKGHSHVYWYRQLPEEGLKFMVYLQKENIIDESGMPKERFSAEFPKEGPSILRIQQVVRGDSAAYFCASSPRVAGPDTQYFGPGTRLTVL.

The chain uses TRBV4-2 and TRBJ2-1; 7 nucleotides align to TRBD2. The V gene's germline CDR1 is LGHNA and CDR2 YNFKEQ. CDR3 length: 15 amino acids. The junction had 5 bases not matched to a gene; V was cut back by 0 bases and J by 6 bases. The CDR3 region has the DNA TGTGCCAGCAGCCAAGATCAGGGCGGGAGCAATGAGCAGTTCTTC. Its protein product is CASSQDQGGSNEQFF.

J is TRBJ2-7 and V is TRBV18, with 7 bases that match TRBD2. V was clipped by 3 bases and J by 1 base; unmatched bases: 6. Germline CDR1 is KGHSH and CDR2 is LQKENI. The CDR3 has 15 residues. The CDR3 here is CASSPGGSGSYEQYF. The CDR3 DNA reads as TGTGCCAGCTCACCGGGGGGTAGCGGGTCCTACGAGCAGTACTTC.

V and J are TRBV19 and TRBJ2-3; 10 bases align to TRBD1. This CDR3 is 17 amino acids long. J was trimmed by 0 bases and V by 5 bases; bases with no gene match: 8. CDR1 and CDR2 from the germline V gene are LNHDA and SQIVND (reference sequence). The CDR3 bases are TGTGCCAGTAGTGGGGGACAGGGGACGATAAGCACAGATACGCAGTATTTT. Its translation: CASSGGQGTISTDTQYF.

The genes are TRBV5-1 and TRBJ2-7; 7 nucleotides agree with TRBD2. Germline trimming cut 0 bases from V and 7 bases from J; bases unmatched to any gene: 10. The CDR3 consists of 15 residues. The germline gives CDR1 SGHRS, CDR2 YFSETQ. The CDR3 DNA reads TGCGCCAGCAGCTTGGTTGGGAGGGTTGGTGGTGAGCAGTACTTC. Encoded protein: CASSLVGRVGGEQYF.

This chain joins TRBV5-4 and TRBJ2-5; 8 bases are shared with TRBD1. The ends lost 3 bases at V and 5 bases at J; junction bases unmatched: 15. Looked up from germline, CDR1 is SGHNT and CDR2 is YYREEE (reference sequence). CDR3 length equals 17 residues. CDR3 loop: CASSYDRGGSGWETQYF. The CDR3 DNA reads as TGTGCCAGCAGCTACGACAGGGGTGGTTCTGGGTGGGAGACCCAGTACTTC.

This chain joins TRBV7-8 and TRBJ2-7; 9 bases line up with TRBD2. CDR1 and CDR2 (germline): SGHVS, FQNEAQ. The CDR3 totals 14 residues. With 5 bases clipped from V and 2 bases from J, the junction kept 4 bases outside the gene matches. CDR3 bases: TGTGCCAGCAGCGGAGCGGGAGGTACCTACGAGCAGTACTTC. Residues: CASSGAGGTYEQYF.

V gene TRBV4-2 combines with J gene TRBJ2-1; 8 bases line up with TRBD1. The germline V gene has CDR1 LGHNA and CDR2 YNFKEQ. The V and J ends lost 2 bases and 6 bases, in that order; junction bases with no gene match: 3. The length of the CDR3 is 14 residues. The CDR3, as DNA: TGTGCCAGCAGCCAAATCGACAGGGGCAATGAGCAGTTCTTC. Amino acids: CASSQIDRGNEQFF.

V is TRBV29-1 and J is TRBJ1-2; 10 nucleotides align to TRBD1. CDR3 length: 13 amino acids. Trimming removed 1 base from V and 6 bases from J; junction bases left unmatched: 2. Germline CDR1 reads SQVTM; CDR2 reads ANQGSEA. Here the CDR3 DNA reads TGCAGCGTTGAAGGACAGGGGGCGAATGGCTACACCTTC. It is translated as CSVEGQGANGYTF.

This rearrangement joins TRBV5-1 to TRBJ2-3; possible D gene TRBD1, 6 bases. The CDR3 runs to 14 residues. The V end was cut by 8 bases, the J end by 1 base, with 14 bases between. The germline V gene has CDR1 SGHRS and CDR2 YFSETQ. The CDR3 sequence is CASRQELGTDTQYF. The CDR3 DNA reads as TGCGCCAGTAGACAGGAGTTGGGCACAGATACGCAGTATTTT. Full variable domain (rest looked up from reference TRBV5-1 and TRBJ2-3): KAGVTQTPRYLIKTRGQQVTLSCSPISGHRSVSWYQQTPGQGLQFLFEYFSETQRNKGNFPGRFSGRQFSNSRSEMNVSTLELGDSALYLCASRQELGTDTQYFGPGTRLTVL.

This clone was counted once. V gene TRBV18 combines with J gene TRBJ2-2; 11 bases match TRBD2. With V trimmed by 2 bases and J by 0 bases, 8 bases remained unmatched. The CDR3 spans 19 residues. Per the germline V gene, CDR1 is KGHSH and CDR2 is LQKENI. The CDR3: CASSPDSGLAEPNTGELFF. CDR3 DNA: TGTGCCAGCTCACCAGACTCGGGACTAGCGGAGCCGAACACCGGGGAGCTGTTTTTT.

The rearrangement links TRBV27 to TRBJ2-1; 11 bases are shared with TRBD2. With V trimmed by 6 bases and J by 9 bases, 13 bases remained unmatched. Germline V gene lookup returns CDR1 MNHEY and CDR2 SMNVEV (reference sequence). This CDR3 has 16 residues. CDR3 sequence: CASSRLELAGGREQFF. The CDR3 region has the DNA TGTGCCAGCAGCCGCCTAGAGCTAGCGGGAGGACGTGAGCAGTTCTTC.

This clone was recorded only once. The rearrangement links TRBV27 to TRBJ2-1; 11 bases agree with TRBD2. This CDR3 contains 14 residues. The J segment lost 7 bases and the V segment lost 7 bases, leaving 6 bases of the junction unmatched. Per germline, CDR1 MNHEY and CDR2 SMNVEV (reference sequence). CDR3 loop: CASTVAGGGNEQFF. Here the CDR3 DNA reads TGTGCCAGCACCGTAGCGGGAGGGGGTAATGAGCAGTTCTTC.

The V and J genes are TRBV9 and TRBJ1-1; D gene unclear. The CDR3 contains 13 residues. Germline V CDR1 and CDR2: SGDLS, YYNGEE. The ends were cut back, 3 bases at V and 4 bases at J, with 10 bases in the middle. The CDR3 loop reads CASSAKPGTEAFF. CDR3 sequence (DNA): TGTGCCAGCAGCGCAAAACCGGGCACTGAAGCTTTCTTT.

CDR3 region: CASSLGLQLAKNIQYF. In nucleotides, the CDR3 is TGTGCCAGCTCGCTCGGGTTACAACTAGCCAAAAACATTCAGTACTTC. V usage is TRBV18 and J usage is TRBJ2-4; D ambiguous. CDR3 length: 16 amino acids. Germline V gives CDR1 KGHSH, CDR2 LQKENI. V gave up 6 bases and J gave up 0 bases, with 15 bases separating them.

CDR3 protein: CASSIELRAGEQYF. For the CDR3, the DNA is TGTGCCAGTAGTATAGAGTTGCGGGCAGGCGAGCAGTACTTC. The V call is TRBV19, the J call TRBJ2-7, with D maybe TRBD2 (5 bases). The CDR3 runs to 14 residues. V was shortened by 0 bases and J by 6 bases, with 12 bases between the two germline ends. CDR1 is LNHDA, CDR2 SQIVND, per germline (reference sequence).

The chain carries TRBV9 and TRBJ1-3; maybe TRBD1 (6 bases). This CDR3 spans 15 amino acids. V lost 3 bases to trimming and J lost 0 bases, with 10 bases between them. Germline V lookup: CDR1 SGDLS, CDR2 YYNGEE. The CDR3 DNA reads TGTGCCAGCAGCGCTCAGGGGATCTCTGGAAACACCATATATTTT. This translates into CASSAQGISGNTIYF.

This chain connects TRBV27 to TRBJ2-1, with a tentative D call TRBD1 (6 bases). The CDR3 has 15 residues. Germline V gene lookup returns CDR1 MNHEY and CDR2 SMNVEV (reference sequence). V lost 6 bases to trimming and J lost 5 bases, with 17 bases between them. The CDR3 reads CASSRLSGQHNEQFF. CDR3 DNA sequence: TGTGCCAGCAGCCGACTATCCGGACAGCACAATGAGCAGTTCTTC.

The V call is TRBV2, the J call TRBJ2-5; 7 nucleotides line up with TRBD2. Looked up from germline, CDR1 is SNHLY and CDR2 is FYNNEI. After removal of 5 bases from V and 9 bases from J, the junction contained 6 bases not matched to a gene. This CDR3 spans 12 amino acids. The CDR3 is CASSLQAGSQYF. In DNA form, the CDR3 reads TGTGCCAGCAGTCTACAAGCGGGATCCCAGTACTTC.